This entry lists 16 T cell receptor beta chains sequenced from one sample in a study of T cells in Graves' hyperthyroidism and ophthalmopathy. Amplification yielded TCR beta CDR3 regions, with RNA transcripts as the source. HTBI primers were the set used in a first-round RT-PCR of the TCR CDR3. TCRdb processed the multiplex PCR reads anew with MiXCR; each CDR3 protein has one entry. Here the sample spans some 500,000 distinct CDR3 sequences, about 15% being singletons. Sequenced sample: blood. The source is a woman between 18 and 30 years old with Graves' hyperthyroidism.

This clonotype was detected a few times. V and J are TRBV9 and TRBJ1-1; D perhaps matches TRBD1 (5 bases). The CDR3 loop spans 14 amino acids. Trimming stripped 3 bases from V and 5 bases from J, with 14 bases between. Germline V gene lookup returns CDR1 SGDLS and CDR2 YYNGEE. The CDR3 here is CASSAETALTEAFF. The CDR3 region has the DNA TGTGCCAGCAGCGCAGAGACAGCCCTTACTGAAGCTTTCTTT.

This clonotype was seen at least ten times. The gene calls are TRBV30 and TRBJ2-3, with TRBD1 matching over 7 bases. The trim removed 3 bases at V and 0 bases at J, leaving 6 bases unmatched. Germline-derived CDR1 and CDR2 are GTSNPN and SVGIG (reference sequence). The CDR3 sequence is 15 residues long. The CDR3 sequence is CAWSGRQGSTDTQYF. CDR3 coding DNA: TGTGCCTGGAGCGGCAGACAGGGTAGCACAGATACGCAGTATTTT. Filled out from reference TRBV30 and TRBJ2-3, the complete variable domain reads SQTIHQWPATLVQPVGSPLSLECTVEGTSNPNLYWYRQAAGRGLQLLFYSVGIGQISSEVPQNLSASRPQDRQFILSSKKLLLSDSGFYLCAWSGRQGSTDTQYFGPGTRLTVL.

The chain has TRBV3-1 and TRBJ2-1, with D possibly being TRBD2 (7 bases). The CDR3 is made up of 14 amino acids. The germline V gene encodes CDR1 LGHDT and CDR2 YNNKEL (reference sequence). V lost 3 bases to trimming and J lost 9 bases, with 15 bases between them. The CDR3 here is CASSHAGAGTEQFF. CDR3 in DNA: TGTGCCAGCAGCCATGCGGGGGCAGGGACTGAGCAGTTCTTC.

This clonotype has ten or more counts. V usage is TRBV27 and J usage is TRBJ2-1; 8 bases agree with TRBD1. The CDR3 extends over 15 amino acids. Trimming at V came to 5 bases and at J to 8 bases, leaving 11 bases not matched to a gene. Germline assignment: CDR1 MNHEY and CDR2 SMNVEV (reference sequence). CDR3 sequence reads: CASSALTGGHYEQFF. In nucleotides, the CDR3 is TGTGCCAGCAGTGCCTTAACAGGGGGGCACTATGAGCAGTTCTTC.

This clonotype was counted between two and nine times. The rearrangement links TRBV3-1 to TRBJ2-1; the match to TRBD2 covers 9 bases. With V trimmed by 0 bases and J by 6 bases, 12 bases remained unmatched. The CDR3 is 18 amino acids. Germline-derived CDR1 and CDR2 are LGHDT and YNNKEL (reference sequence). CDR3 protein: CASSQEVGIAGAGNEQFF. In DNA, the CDR3 is TGTGCCAGCAGCCAAGAGGTGGGGATAGCGGGGGCGGGCAATGAGCAGTTCTTC.

This clonotype was seen more than once but under ten times. This chain connects TRBV9 to TRBJ1-1; a possible D gene is TRBD1 (5 bases). The germline V and J ends were trimmed by 4 bases and 6 bases, with 16 bases remaining between them. The CDR3 consists of 14 residues. Germline CDR1 and CDR2: SGDLS and YYNGEE. CDR3 sequence: CASSPGPGDAEAFF. The DNA of the CDR3 is TGTGCCAGCAGCCCGGGGCCGGGGGACGCTGAAGCTTTCTTT.

This clonotype was observed many times. This chain uses TRBV30 with TRBJ1-1; no clear D gene. This CDR3 has 12 amino acids. Germline V lookup: CDR1 GTSNPN, CDR2 SVGIG (reference sequence). CDR3: CASGLPNTEAFF. As DNA, the CDR3 is TGTGCTTCCGGACTCCCGAACACTGAAGCTTTCTTT. Full variable domain (remainder filled in from reference TRBV30 and TRBJ1-1): SQTIHQWPATLVQPVGSPLSLECTVEGTSNPNLYWYRQAAGRGLQLLFYSVGIGQISSEVPQNLSASRPQDRQFILSSKKLLLSDSGFYLCASGLPNTEAFFGQGTRLTVV.

This clonotype was seen ten or more times. This chain's CDR3 is CASSLAAGGGETQYF. DNA of the CDR3: TGTGCCAGCAGCCTCGCGGCGGGAGGGGGTGAGACCCAGTACTTC. The chain links TRBV3-1 to TRBJ2-5, with TRBD2 matching over 9 bases. V shed 4 bases, J shed 5 bases, and the junction held 8 bases outside the gene matches. Per the germline V gene, CDR1 is LGHDT and CDR2 is YNNKEL (reference sequence). The CDR3 length is 15 residues.

This clonotype came up many times. This rearrangement joins TRBV12-3 or TRBV12-4 to TRBJ2-3, with 7 bases aligning to TRBD2. Trimming took 4 bases from V and 5 from J; bases not matched to a gene: 6. The CDR3 has 14 residues. The CDR3 loop is CASSYGGGLDTQYF. CDR3 nucleotide sequence: TGTGCCAGCAGTTACGGGGGAGGGTTAGATACGCAGTATTTT.

This clonotype was counted ten times or more. The V call is TRBV10-3, the J call TRBJ2-1; TRBD2 matches at 13 bases. Unmatched junction bases numbered 10, after V lost 10 bases and J lost 7 bases. Germline V gives CDR1 ENHRY, CDR2 SYGVKD. CDR3 length: 15 residues. Written as DNA, the CDR3 is TGTGCCAACTCGGGACTAGCGGGAAGGGGGAATGAGCAGTTCTTC. Amino acids: CANSGLAGRGNEQFF.

A few counts support this clonotype. J is TRBJ2-2 and V is TRBV6-1, with a possible D match to TRBD1 (5 bases). From germline, CDR1 is MNHNS and CDR2 SASEGT. The CDR3 consists of 15 residues. Trimming removed 7 bases at V and 4 bases at J, with 16 bases between. CDR3 residues: CASTLSRGSTGELFF. The CDR3 DNA follows: TGTGCCAGCACCTTATCAAGGGGCAGCACCGGGGAGCTGTTTTTT.

V gene TRBV2 combines with J gene TRBJ1-3, with TRBD1 identical over 7 bases. The CDR3 extends over 15 amino acids. Germline V lookup: CDR1 SNHLY, CDR2 FYNNEI. The V and J ends lost 6 bases and 3 bases, in that order; junction bases with no gene match: 8. The CDR3 DNA reads as TGTGCCAGCAGGGGAAACAGGGGAGATGGAAACACCATATATTTT. Translation gives CASRGNRGDGNTIYF.

Of note for this clonotype: This may arise from a read error, as a much more abundant clone is one base away. V and J are TRBV6-5 and TRBJ1-1; D gene unclear. Trimming pared 7 bases from V and 0 bases from J, leaving 21 bases between. CDR3 length equals 17 residues. Germline values: CDR1 MNHEY, CDR2 SVGAGI. CDR3 DNA sequence: TGTGCCAGCATTTTAAACCCGGGCGCATCCATGAACACTGAAGCTTTCTTT. Translated, it gives CASILNPGASMNTEAFF.

This clonotype was seen many times. V is TRBV7-2 and J is TRBJ2-1, with TRBD2 identical over 16 bases. The CDR3 runs 16 residues. Germline V gene data show CDR1 as SGHTA and CDR2 as FQGNSA. With V trimmed by 5 bases and J by 11 bases, 9 bases remained unmatched. The CDR3 loop reads CASSPSPGLAGGQQFF. In DNA form, the CDR3 reads TGTGCCAGCAGCCCAAGTCCGGGACTAGCGGGAGGGCAGCAGTTCTTC.

This clonotype came up a few times. The rearrangement uses TRBV19 and TRBJ1-2; a weak D match, TRBD1 (5 bases). Germline lookup yields CDR1 LNHDA and CDR2 SQIVND (reference sequence). The CDR3 extends over 13 amino acids. V dropped 7 bases and J dropped 5 bases, with 14 bases sitting between them. CDR3 amino acids: CASTLGTEYGYTF. Here the CDR3 DNA reads TGTGCCAGTACCCTCGGGACGGAGTATGGCTACACCTTC.

The chain links TRBV3-1 to TRBJ2-1; 9 bases are a match to TRBD2. The J segment lost 8 bases and the V segment lost 4 bases, leaving 9 bases of the junction unmatched. From germline, CDR1 is LGHDT and CDR2 YNNKEL (reference sequence). The CDR3 contains 15 residues. DNA for the CDR3: TGTGCCAGCAGCCCAGGGGTAGCGGGAGTGGATGAGCAGTTCTTC. This encodes CASSPGVAGVDEQFF.